The TCR beta chain described here comes from a study of cytomegalovirus exposure and HLA in healthy donors. Notes on the study in general: In a later analysis, CMV-associated beta chains were mostly HLA-associated, it appeared.

The PCR used 60 Vbeta and 13 Jbeta primers. Produced via immunoSEQ multiplex PCR; TCRdb's table is partial and in-frame only. The sample holds 240,000 or so clones, 81% seen once. This CDR3 has 13 residues. Per the germline V gene, CDR1 is SNHLY and CDR2 is FYNNEI. V was pared by 3 bases and J by 10 bases, with 12 bases between. With regard to this clone: The antigen is undetermined.

This chain uses TRBV2 with TRBJ1-4; maybe TRBD1 (6 bases). Material for sequencing was PBMCs. This clonotype originated in a woman in her fifties or sixties in good health and CMV-seropositive. The CDR3 here is CASSDRGAGKLFF. CDR3 in DNA: TGTGCCAGCAGTGACAGGGGCGCGGGAAAACTGTTTTTT. Full variable domain (outside the CDR3, taken from reference TRBV2 and TRBJ1-4): EPEVTQTPSHQVTQMGQEVILRCVPISNHLYFYWYRQILGQKVEFLVSFYNNEISEKSEIFDDQFSVERPDGSNFTLKIRSTKLEDSAMYFCASSDRGAGKLFFGSGTQLSVL.